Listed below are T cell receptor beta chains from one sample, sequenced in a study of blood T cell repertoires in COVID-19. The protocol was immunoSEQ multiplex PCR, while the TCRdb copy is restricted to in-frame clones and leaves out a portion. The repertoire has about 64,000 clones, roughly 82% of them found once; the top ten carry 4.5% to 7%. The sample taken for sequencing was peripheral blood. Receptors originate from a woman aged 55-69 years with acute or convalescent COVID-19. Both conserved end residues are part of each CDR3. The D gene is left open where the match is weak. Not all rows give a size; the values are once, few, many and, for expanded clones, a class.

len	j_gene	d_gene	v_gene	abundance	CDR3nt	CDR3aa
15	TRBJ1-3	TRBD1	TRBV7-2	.	TGTGCCAGCAGCTCATACAGGGGTAGTGGAAACACCATATATTTT	CASSSYRGSGNTIYF
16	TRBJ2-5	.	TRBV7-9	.	TGTGCCAGCAGCTCTGGGTATGGGCAGTTGAAAGAGACCCAGTACTTC	CASSSGYGQLKETQYF
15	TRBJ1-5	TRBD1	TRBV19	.	TGTGCCAGTAGTATCGACAGGGGTAGCAATCAGCCCCAGCATTTT	CASSIDRGSNQPQHF
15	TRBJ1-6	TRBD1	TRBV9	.	TGTGCCAGCAGCGTAGATACAGGGGTTAATTCACCCCTCCACTTT	CASSVDTGVNSPLHF
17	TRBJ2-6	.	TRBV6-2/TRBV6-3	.	TGTGCCAGCAGTTACTTGCCAGGCCTCCCAGGGGCCAACGTCCTGACTTTC	CASSYLPGLPGANVLTF
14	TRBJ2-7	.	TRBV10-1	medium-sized	TGCGCCAGCAGCCCGACACTTAGCTCCTACGAGCAGTACTTC	CASSPTLSSYEQYF
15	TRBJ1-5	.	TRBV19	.	TGTGCCAGTAGTACCCTGGGACATAGCAATCAGCCCCAGCATTTT	CASSTLGHSNQPQHF
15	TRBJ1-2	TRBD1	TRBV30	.	TGTGCCTGCCCCTTGGGGGGACAGGGGGCGGTCGGCTACACCTTC	CACPLGGQGAVGYTF
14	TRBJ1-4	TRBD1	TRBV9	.	TGTGCCAGCAGCGTAGAGTGGGACAGTGAAAAACTGTTTTTT	CASSVEWDSEKLFF
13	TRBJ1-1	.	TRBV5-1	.	TGCGCCAGCGGGGGACATCTAAACACTGAAGCTTTCTTT	CASGGHLNTEAFF
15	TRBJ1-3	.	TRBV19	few	TGTGCCAGTAGTATAGCCACAGGGAAAGGAAACACCATATATTTT	CASSIATGKGNTIYF
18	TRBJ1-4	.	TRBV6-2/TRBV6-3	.	TGTGCCAGCAGCCCTCAAGGACCGGGAACTGCAACTAATGAAAAACTGTTTTTT	CASSPQGPGTATNEKLFF
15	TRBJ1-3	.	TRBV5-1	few	TGCGCCAGCAGACCTCAGACATCCTCTGGAAACACCATATATTTT	CASRPQTSSGNTIYF
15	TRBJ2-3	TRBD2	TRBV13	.	TGTGCCAGCAGCCCTCGGGGGGGGGCCGGAGATACGCAGTATTTT	CASSPRGGAGDTQYF
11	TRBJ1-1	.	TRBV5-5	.	TGTGCCAGCAGCTCCGAACAGGAAGCTTTCTTT	CASSSEQEAFF
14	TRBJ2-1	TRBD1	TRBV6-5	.	TGTGCCAGCACCCTGGACAGGGGACGGAAACGGCAGTTCTTC	CASTLDRGRKRQFF
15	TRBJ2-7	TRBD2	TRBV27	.	TGTGCCAGCAGGCGGACTAGCGGCAATACCTACGAGCAGTACTTC	CASRRTSGNTYEQYF
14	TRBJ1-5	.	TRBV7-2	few	TGTGCCAGCAGCCCCGGACGGACTAATCAGCCCCAGCATTTT	CASSPGRTNQPQHF
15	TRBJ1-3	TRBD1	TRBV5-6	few	TGTGCCAGCAGCTTCGGGACAGGGACAGGAAACACCATATATTTT	CASSFGTGTGNTIYF
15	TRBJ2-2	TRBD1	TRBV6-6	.	TGTGCCAGCAGACCGGACAGGGGGAATGCCGGGGAGCTGTTTTTT	CASRPDRGNAGELFF
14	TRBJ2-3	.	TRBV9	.	TGTGCCAGCAGCGTAGCTGGGGGCGCAGATACGCAGTATTTT	CASSVAGGADTQYF
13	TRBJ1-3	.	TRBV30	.	TGTGCCTGGAGTGCAGGGGCTGGAAACACCATATATTTT	CAWSAGAGNTIYF
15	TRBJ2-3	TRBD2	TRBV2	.	TGTGCCACCATCGACGCGGGGGACCGCACAGATACGCAGTATTTT	CATIDAGDRTDTQYF
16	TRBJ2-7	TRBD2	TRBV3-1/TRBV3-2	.	TGTGCCAGCAGCCCGCCTGTGGCGGGGGAGTTCTACGAGCAGTACTTC	CASSPPVAGEFYEQYF
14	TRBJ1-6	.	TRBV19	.	TGTGCCAGTAGTATATCGGGAGGGAATTCACCCCTCCACTTT	CASSISGGNSPLHF
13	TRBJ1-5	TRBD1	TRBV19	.	TGTGCCAGTTCGGACAGGGTAAATCAGCCCCAGCATTTT	CASSDRVNQPQHF
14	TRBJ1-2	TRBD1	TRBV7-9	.	TGTGCCAGCAGCCCCGGGACAGGGGCCTATGGCTACACCTTC	CASSPGTGAYGYTF
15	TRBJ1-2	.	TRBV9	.	TGTGCCAGCAGCGTAGGGTTAGCCGCTAACTATGGCTACACCTTC	CASSVGLAANYGYTF
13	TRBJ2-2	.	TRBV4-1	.	TGCGCCACGTCAGGCCAGGTAACCGGGGAGCTGTTTTTT	CATSGQVTGELFF
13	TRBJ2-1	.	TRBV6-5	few	TGTGCCAGCAGTCCAGGGGTGGTAAATGAGCAGTTCTTC	CASSPGVVNEQFF
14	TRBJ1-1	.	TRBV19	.	TGTGCCAGTCGGCCGGGGACTGTGAACACTGAAGCTTTCTTT	CASRPGTVNTEAFF
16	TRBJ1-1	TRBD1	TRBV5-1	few	TGCGCCAGCAGCTTGGAGGGTTCCAGGGGGAGGACTGAAGCTTTCTTT	CASSLEGSRGRTEAFF
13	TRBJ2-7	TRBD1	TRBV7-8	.	TGTGCCAGCAGCGTCGGGACAGGGGGCGAGCAGTACTTC	CASSVGTGGEQYF
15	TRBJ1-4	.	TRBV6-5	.	TGTGCCAGCAGTTACTCGCAGGGAAGTTACGAAAAACTGTTTTTT	CASSYSQGSYEKLFF
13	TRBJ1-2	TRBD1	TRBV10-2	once	TGCGCCAGCGCAGGGGGATCGTCTTATGGCTACACCTTC	CASAGGSSYGYTF
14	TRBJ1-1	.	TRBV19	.	TGTGCCAGCAAAAAGGGACACCAGAACACTGAAGCTTTCTTT	CASKKGHQNTEAFF
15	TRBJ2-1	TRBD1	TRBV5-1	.	TGCGCCAGCAGCCCCCTTCAGGGGGCCTACAATGAGCAGTTCTTC	CASSPLQGAYNEQFF
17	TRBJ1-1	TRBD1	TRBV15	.	TGTGCCACCAGCGGAGAGGGGGGGGACAGGGTGAACACTGAAGCTTTCTTT	CATSGEGGDRVNTEAFF
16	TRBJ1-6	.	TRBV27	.	TGTGCCAGCAGTTACAGAACCAACTCCTATAATTCACCCCTCCACTTT	CASSYRTNSYNSPLHF
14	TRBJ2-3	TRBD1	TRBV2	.	TGTGCCAGCAGTGAAGCGCAAACAGGGGATCGTCAGTATTTT	CASSEAQTGDRQYF
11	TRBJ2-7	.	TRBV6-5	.	TGTGCCAGCGGTCTAGGCAACGAGCAGTACTTC	CASGLGNEQYF
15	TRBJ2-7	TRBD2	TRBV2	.	TGTGCCAGCAGGGCCAGGACTAGCGGGGGCGACGAGCAGTACTTC	CASRARTSGGDEQYF
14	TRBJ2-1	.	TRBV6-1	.	TGTGCCAGCAGTGAAGGAGGTGCGGCGGGGGAGCAGTTCTTC	CASSEGGAAGEQFF
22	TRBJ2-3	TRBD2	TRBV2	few	TGTGCCAGCAGTTCCGATCGCTGGACTAGCGGGGGGGAGGACGGTAGGGCAGATACGCAGTATTTT	CASSSDRWTSGGEDGRADTQYF
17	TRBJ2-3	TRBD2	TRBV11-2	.	TGTGCCAGCAGCTTCAGAACTAGCGGGGGGGCGACAGATACGCAGTATTTT	CASSFRTSGGATDTQYF
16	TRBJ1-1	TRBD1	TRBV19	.	TGTGCCAGTAGTACGCCCCCCGGGACAGAAGACACTGAAGCTTTCTTT	CASSTPPGTEDTEAFF